Listed here is a single TCR beta chain. Losses at the gene ends were 4 bases for V and 12 bases for J; bases not matched to a gene: 15. This CDR3 is built from 16 residues. The germline V gene encodes CDR1 SGHNT and CDR2 YYREEE (reference sequence). These data are taken from a study of T cells in Graves' hyperthyroidism and ophthalmopathy. The source material, RNA transcripts, was used to amplify TCR beta CDR3 regions. First-round RT-PCR with HTBI primers amplified the TCR CDR3 region. TCRdb re-called the multiplex PCR reads with MiXCR, one entry per CDR3 protein. The profile shows about 560,000 distinct CDR3 sequences, 16% of them singletons.

The V gene is TRBV5-4, the J gene TRBJ2-1, with 11 bases aligning to TRBD2. The TCR comes from a young woman with Graves' hyperthyroidism. Material: blood. The CDR3 DNA sequence: TGTGCCAGCAGCCCCGCGGGGGTAGCGGGGGGGCCGGTGCAGTTCTTC. Translating gives CASSPAGVAGGPVQFF.